This T cell receptor beta chain was captured in a study of cytomegalovirus exposure and HLA in healthy donors (dated by TCRdb to about 2017). About the investigation overall: An earlier analysis of 587 of the donors reported under 300 Gb of sequence data and 117 million unique TCR beta sequences obtained from approximately 180 million T cells. An early release covering roughly 600 HLA-typed donors comprised roughly 300 gigabases of sequencing data and 65 million to 100 million unique TCR sequences. Among the roughly 400 genotyped donors, approximately 81% belonged to the genetic ancestry cluster associated with self-reported Caucasian donors. The aim of the study was to test whether cataloging public T cell receptors could identify signatures of past pathogen exposure. The study profiled the T cell repertoires of approximately 700 subjects by immunosequencing and related them to cytomegalovirus serostatus. Besides the first cohort of around 700 subjects, a separate validation cohort made up of over 100 different subjects was used. The study combined high-throughput TCR immunosequencing, statistical association of individual TCRs with disease status, and machine learning to predict cytomegalovirus infection status. To study patterns of TCR occurrence, a later analysis re-analyzed previously published TCR beta repertoires from more than 550 donors and added high-resolution HLA genotyping. Rather than using new phenotypic data, the later analysis identified candidate immune exposures from TCR beta sequences and from how often those sequences occurred across donors. An earlier analysis of 450 to 750 of the donors used high-throughput TCR beta sequencing to judge whether each TCR beta V gene segment behaved as functional or pseudogenic. Donor age, sex, ethnicity and CMV serostatus were collected together with the repertoire data. Genome-wide SNP genotypes for about three fifths of the 666 donors were used in a later genetic analysis, which treated that subset as a discovery cohort. Every repertoire in the discovery cohort had been generated on one and the same sequencing platform. Class I and class II HLA loci were covered by the typing at four-digit resolution. Typing coverage varied by locus: about 629-640 donors for A, B, C, DRB1 and DQB1; roughly 500 for DQA1; more than 600 for DPA1; roughly 450 for DPB1. About five DR-DQ haplotypes were handled as single units for association and clustering, since linkage in the cohort was strong. Among around 400 genotyped donors of the cohort, an average of roughly 230,000 unique TCR beta nucleotide sequences was sequenced per donor, of which about 18% were non-productive.

Relative to germline, V is 7 bases shorter and J is 4 bases shorter, with 14 bases between their ends. There are 13 amino acids in the CDR3, from cysteine to phenylalanine inclusive. Just CDR3 DNA is preserved here, 39 bases in frame from base 1. Via the germline V gene, CDR1 is SQVTM and CDR2 ANQGSEA. Library construction relied on the immunoSEQ multiplex PCR assay. For the multiplex PCR, a mixture combining 60 forward primers for TCR Vbeta segments and 13 reverse primers for TCR Jbeta segments was used. The CDR3 region of rearranged TCR beta genes was amplified from genomic DNA by a multiplex PCR assay. The amplified TCR beta libraries were sequenced on the Illumina HiSeq System as 87-base-pair reads. The authors' pipeline ran thus. In a later analysis, tens of millions of unique TCR beta chains were counted across the 500 to 700 repertoires, and roughly 11 million of these chains were shared by at least two donors. A nearest-neighbor algorithm error-corrected the raw reads and collapsed the reads into unique sequences, merging closely related sequences to remove PCR and sequencing errors. CDR3 sequences were aligned to IMGT reference sequences to assign V, D and J gene segments. For a sequence to be retained, a match of at least six nucleotides to both a V gene segment and a J gene segment was required. A rearrangement was called productive if the CDR3 had no stop codons and remained in frame with V and J, and every other rearrangement was called non-productive. Following IMGT convention, CDR3 was defined as the stretch from the second conserved V-encoded cysteine to the conserved J-encoded phenylalanine. Sequences without an unambiguous match to a single V gene segment were excluded from the earlier analysis of approximately 560 of the donors. In an earlier analysis of approximately 560 of the donors, a V segment was called functional when productive rearrangements were above 56.7%, and segregating when the standard deviation between donors exceeded 5%. A statistical classification framework was built to diagnose cytomegalovirus status from the catalog of TCR beta chain sequences. In a later analysis, V and J genes were assigned by comparing TCR nucleotide sequences against IMGT/GENE-DB human TR gene sequences. The TCRdist pipeline was used in a later analysis to assign CDR3 sequences and most-parsimonious VDJ recombination scenarios. In a later analysis, each TCR beta chain was defined by its CDR3 amino acid sequence together with its V-gene family, and reads without a unique V-gene family were excluded. To address suspected cross-contamination and a sequencing artifact, a later analysis removed a few hundred highly shared, low-generation-probability nucleotide sequences. For each public chain, a later analysis derived a clonal expansion index from normalized ranks of inferred template counts within each repertoire. In a later analysis, generation probabilities were computed using a VDJ recombination model fitted to out-of-frame rearrangements, and the results were checked against IGoR. In a later analysis, hypergeometric tests were used to score TCR-TCR, TCR-HLA and TCR-CMV co-occurrence, with a repertoire-size bias correction applied to TCR pairs. False discovery rates were estimated in a later analysis by permuting HLA or CMV assignments 20 times. In a later analysis, co-occurring TCRs were grouped with DBSCAN, and TCRdist sequence similarity was added when clustering was performed within HLA-allele-positive subsets. Repertoires with fewer than 30,000 or more than 120,000 public chains were left out of co-occurrence clustering, as were about five repertoires with anomalous nucleotide sharing. What TCRdb holds here is the immuneACCESS table cut down to in-frame rearrangements. Part of the clones is not present; checked against another copy, under half of the missing clones reflect an unresolved V gene, and the others are unexplained. That table supplies the V and J calls and clone size; D and trimming were determined from the DNA. The table held for this sample gives tens of thousands of clones. The top ten hold 5.9% of the sample.

With regard to this clone: The antigen this receptor binds is unknown.

The cohort comprised 710 or so healthy bone marrow donors. Cohort members were all nominally healthy when sampled, although unrecorded immune exposures were likely present. CMV serostatus was recorded as positive for about 300 and negative for about 50% of the roughly 670 cohort members, whereas no CMV serostatus was recorded for the donor in question. A peripheral blood sample was collected from each donor, and TCR beta sequencing was performed on peripheral blood mononuclear cells. Genomic DNA was extracted from the blood cell samples with the Qiagen DNeasy Blood Extraction Kit. Here is what the overall study found, with its caveats: A later analysis found that HLA-associated TCR beta chains were more clonally expanded and had lower generation probabilities than equally common non-associated chains. Specific HLA alleles were associated with about 17,000 TCR beta sequences at a false discovery rate of 0.05 in a later analysis. A further reported finding was that TCR beta sequences accurately predicted the HLA-A and HLA-B alleles for most subjects in the first cohort. Linkage disequilibrium might explain the correlated functional status among segregating V segments, but an unknown experimental factor could not be ruled out. A later genetic analysis associated a missense DCLRE1C variant with V-gene and J-gene trimming of TCR beta chains, and an independent cohort replicated the association. The classifier was reported to diagnose cytomegalovirus status with high specificity and sensitivity in both the original cohort and the validation cohort. In a later analysis, the rate of TCR association differed among HLA loci, with DRB1 alleles having the most associated TCRs and HLA-C alleles having the fewest. Three of the identified cytomegalovirus-associated TCR beta chains were confirmed in vitro to be specific for cytomegalovirus antigens. The presence/absence analyses assumed that sequencing depth was roughly uniform across donors, and that assumption may not be true. Most TCR sequences were seen in very few donors, while some public TCRs were found in many individuals. According to a later genetic analysis, donors in an Asian-associated ancestry cluster had fewer N-insertions in productive TCRs than the approximately 630-donor mean. In an earlier analysis of approximately 600 of the donors, most TCR beta V segments were observed in productive rearrangements about 90% or about 30% of the time, broadly matching IMGT annotations. Some IMGT-functional V segments, including TRBV6-2 and TRBV6-3, could not be distinguished by the 87-base-pair reads and were therefore excluded. Only TCR beta chains were sequenced in this cohort, and the absence of alpha or paired-chain data limited detectable features. A later analysis found that most CMV-associated TCR beta chains appeared HLA-restricted, with HLA associations seemingly driven largely by CMV exposure. Assigning TCR associations to individual alleles was difficult when HLA alleles, especially DR and DQ, strongly co-occurred. According to a later analysis, parvovirus B19, influenza, CMV and Epstein-Barr virus appeared linked to several top co-occurrence clusters. In the study, about 150 TCR beta chains were listed as associated with cytomegalovirus. Because some donors lacked HLA typing at each locus, the association tests relied only on the typed subset. Over 15 rarely observed V segments, including chromosome 9 orphons, were excluded from the earlier analysis of several hundred of the donors because counts were too low. A group of highly shared sequence variants was considered likely to be a technical artifact of the sequencing pipeline. It was suggested by the authors that the approach could potentially be generalized to other disease states and immunological phenotypes. For the cohort, immune exposure information was limited to CMV serostatus.

The clonotype originates from a human donor in good health. The chain is assembled from TRBV29-1 and TRBJ1-5, with TRBD1 tentatively as D gene (6 bases match). The sample taken for sequencing was PBMCs. CDR3 protein: CSAIFTGNQPQHF. The DNA sequence is TGCAGCGCGATTTTTACAGGGAATCAGCCCCAGCATTTT. Where the CDR3 stops, the reference TRBV29-1 and TRBJ1-5 genes take over; the full variable domain is SAVISQKPSRDICQRGTSLTIQCQVDSQVTMMFWYRQQPGQSLTLIATANQGSEATYESGFVIDKFPISRPNLTFSTLTVSNMSPEDSSIYLCSAIFTGNQPQHFGDGTRLSIL.